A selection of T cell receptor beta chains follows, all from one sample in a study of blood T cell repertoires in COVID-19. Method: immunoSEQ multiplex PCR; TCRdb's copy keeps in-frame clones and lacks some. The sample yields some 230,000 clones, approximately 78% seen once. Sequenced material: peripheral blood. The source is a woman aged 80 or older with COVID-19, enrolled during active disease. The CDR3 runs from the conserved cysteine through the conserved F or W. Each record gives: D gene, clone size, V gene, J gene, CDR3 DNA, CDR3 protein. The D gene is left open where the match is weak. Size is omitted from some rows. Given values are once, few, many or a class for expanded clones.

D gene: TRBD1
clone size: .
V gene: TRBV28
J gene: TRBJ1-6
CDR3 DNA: TGTGCCAGCAGGGGGGGTAGAGGGGGCAATTCACCCCTCCACTTT
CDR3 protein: CASRGGRGGNSPLHF

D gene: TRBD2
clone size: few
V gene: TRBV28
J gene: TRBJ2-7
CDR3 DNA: TGTGCCAGCAGTCCCAGGACTAGCGGTTCCTACGAGCAGTACTTC
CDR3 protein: CASSPRTSGSYEQYF

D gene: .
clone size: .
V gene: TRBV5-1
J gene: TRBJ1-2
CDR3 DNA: TGCGCCAGCAGCTTGGGGACAGACGTCTACACCTTC
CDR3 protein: CASSLGTDVYTF

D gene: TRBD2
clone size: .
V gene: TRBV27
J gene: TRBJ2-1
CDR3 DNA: TGTGCCAGCAGTTTATCGAGCGGGAGAGGGAATGAGCAGTTCTTC
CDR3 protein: CASSLSSGRGNEQFF

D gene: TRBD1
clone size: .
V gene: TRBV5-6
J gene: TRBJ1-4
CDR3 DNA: TGTGCCAGCAGCTGGGGGACAGGAGGTGATGAAAAACTGTTTTTT
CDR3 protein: CASSWGTGGDEKLFF

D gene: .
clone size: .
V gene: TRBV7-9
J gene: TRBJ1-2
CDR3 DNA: TGTGCCAGCAGCCCCGGACAGATCTATGGCTACACCTTC
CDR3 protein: CASSPGQIYGYTF

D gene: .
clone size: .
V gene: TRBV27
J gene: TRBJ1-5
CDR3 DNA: TGTGCCAGCAGACGGGGGGGGCAGGCCGGCAATCAGCCCCAGCATTTT
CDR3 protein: CASRRGGQAGNQPQHF

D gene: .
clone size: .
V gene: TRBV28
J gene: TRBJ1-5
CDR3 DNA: TGTGCCAGCAGCCGCAAAGGACAGCTAAATAATCAGCCCCAGCATTTT
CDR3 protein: CASSRKGQLNNQPQHF

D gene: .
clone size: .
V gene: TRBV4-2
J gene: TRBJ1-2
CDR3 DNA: TGTGCCAGCAGCCAGGGGACTGATAACTATGGCTACACCTTC
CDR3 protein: CASSQGTDNYGYTF

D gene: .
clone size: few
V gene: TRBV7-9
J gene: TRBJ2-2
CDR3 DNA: TGTGCCAGCAGCTTAGCGGGCGGGGCCGGGGAGCTGTTTTTT
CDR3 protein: CASSLAGGAGELFF

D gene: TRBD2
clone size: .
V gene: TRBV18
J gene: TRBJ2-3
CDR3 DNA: TGTGCCAGCTCACCACTAGCGGGAGTTGGAGATACGCAGTATTTT
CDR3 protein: CASSPLAGVGDTQYF

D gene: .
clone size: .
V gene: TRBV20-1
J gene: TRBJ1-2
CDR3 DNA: TGCAGTGTTCCGGCTAACTATGGCTACACCTTC
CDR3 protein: CSVPANYGYTF

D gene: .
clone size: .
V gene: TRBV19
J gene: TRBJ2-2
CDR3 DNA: TGTGCCAGTAGGGCAGGGGTGGCCGGGGAGCTGTTTTTT
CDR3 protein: CASRAGVAGELFF

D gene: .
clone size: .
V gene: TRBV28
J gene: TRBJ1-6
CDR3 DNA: TGTGCCAGCAGCCCTGCGGAGGGGATCGGTTCACCCCTCCACTTT
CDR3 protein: CASSPAEGIGSPLHF

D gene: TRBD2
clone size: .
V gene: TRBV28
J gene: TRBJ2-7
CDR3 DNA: TGTGCCAGCACCCCCGCCGGGACTAGCGGGAGAGAGCAGTACTTC
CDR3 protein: CASTPAGTSGREQYF

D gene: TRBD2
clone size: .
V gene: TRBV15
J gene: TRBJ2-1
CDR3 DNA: TGTGCCACCAGCAGAGGTAGCGGGGGGGCCGGTGAGCAGTTCTTC
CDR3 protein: CATSRGSGGAGEQFF

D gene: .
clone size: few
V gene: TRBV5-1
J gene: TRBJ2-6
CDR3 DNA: TGCGCCAGCAGCTTGTCCGCTGGGGCCAACGTCCTGACTTTC
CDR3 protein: CASSLSAGANVLTF

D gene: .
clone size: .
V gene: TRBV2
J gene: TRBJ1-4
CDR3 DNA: TGTGCCAGCAGTGTTGTAGAGAAACTGTTTTTT
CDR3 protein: CASSVVEKLFF

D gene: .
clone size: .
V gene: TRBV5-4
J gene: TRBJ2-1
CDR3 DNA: TGTGCCAGCAGCTCTTCGGAGGACAATGAGCAGTTCTTC
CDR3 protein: CASSSSEDNEQFF

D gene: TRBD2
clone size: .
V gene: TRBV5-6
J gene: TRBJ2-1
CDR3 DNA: TGTGCCAGCAGCTTGTTTTTCGCTAGCGGCTCCTACAATGAGCAGTTCTTC
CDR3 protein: CASSLFFASGSYNEQFF

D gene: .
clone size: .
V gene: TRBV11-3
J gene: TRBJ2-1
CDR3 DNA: TGTGCCAGCAGCTTAAACGGGTACAATGAGCAGTTCTTC
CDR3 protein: CASSLNGYNEQFF

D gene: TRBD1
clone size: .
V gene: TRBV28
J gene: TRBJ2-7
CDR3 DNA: TGTGCCAGCAGCAGCCCCGGGACAGGGACCTACGAGCAGTACTTC
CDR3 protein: CASSSPGTGTYEQYF

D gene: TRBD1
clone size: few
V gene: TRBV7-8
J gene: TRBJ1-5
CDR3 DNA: TGTGCCAGCAGCCACGACAGGGATTATCAGCCCCAGCATTTT
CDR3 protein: CASSHDRDYQPQHF

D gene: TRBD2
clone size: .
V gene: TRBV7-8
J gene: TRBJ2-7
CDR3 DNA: TGTGCCAGCAGCTTAGTGTCTAGCGGCCGTTACGAGCAGTACTTC
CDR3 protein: CASSLVSSGRYEQYF

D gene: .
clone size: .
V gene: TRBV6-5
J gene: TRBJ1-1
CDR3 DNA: TGTGCCAGCAGTAATCAGGTAAACACTGAAGCTTTCTTT
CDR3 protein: CASSNQVNTEAFF

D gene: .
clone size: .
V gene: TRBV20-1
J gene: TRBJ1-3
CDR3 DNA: TGCAGTGCTTGGGCCGGAAACACCATATATTTT
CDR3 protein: CSAWAGNTIYF

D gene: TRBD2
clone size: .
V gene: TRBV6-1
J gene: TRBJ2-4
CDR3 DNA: TGTGCCAGCAGTGACGATAGCGGGAGGAGCCAAGGTAACAAAAACATTCAGTACTTC
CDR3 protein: CASSDDSGRSQGNKNIQYF

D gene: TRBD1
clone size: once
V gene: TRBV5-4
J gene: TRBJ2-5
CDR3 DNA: TGTGCCAGCCCGAATCAGGGGGCCGCGGATCGGACCCAGTACTTC
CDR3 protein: CASPNQGAADRTQYF

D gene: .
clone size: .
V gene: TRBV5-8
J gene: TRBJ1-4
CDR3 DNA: TGTGCCAGCAGCTTTCTTGAAAAACTGTTTTTT
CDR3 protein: CASSFLEKLFF

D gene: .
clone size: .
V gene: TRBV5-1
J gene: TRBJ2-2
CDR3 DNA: TGCGCCAGCCGTGTTACCGGGGAGCTGTTTTTT
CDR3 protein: CASRVTGELFF

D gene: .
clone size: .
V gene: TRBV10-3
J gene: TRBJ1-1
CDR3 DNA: TGTGCCATCAGTGTTGACACGAACACTGAAGCTTTCTTT
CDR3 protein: CAISVDTNTEAFF

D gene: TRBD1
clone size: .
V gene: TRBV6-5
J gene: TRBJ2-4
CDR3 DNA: TGTGCCAGCAGTCCCAGGGGGCAGGACATTCAGTACTTC
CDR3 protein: CASSPRGQDIQYF

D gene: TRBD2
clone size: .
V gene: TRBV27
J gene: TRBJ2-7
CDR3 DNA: TGTGCCAGCAGAAACCGACCGGGACTAGCGGAAAGCTACGAGCAGTACTTC
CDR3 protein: CASRNRPGLAESYEQYF

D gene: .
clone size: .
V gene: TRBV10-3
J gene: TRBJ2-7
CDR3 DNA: TGTGCCATCAGTGAGCCCGACAGTCACTACGAGCAGTACTTC
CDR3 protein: CAISEPDSHYEQYF

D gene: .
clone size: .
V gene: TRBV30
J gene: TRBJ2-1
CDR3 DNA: TGTGCCTGGAACTACAGGTTAAGCTCCTACAATGAGCAGTTCTTC
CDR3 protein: CAWNYRLSSYNEQFF

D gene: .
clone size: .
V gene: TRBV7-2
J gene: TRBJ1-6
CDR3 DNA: TGTGCCAGCAGCTTAGGGCGACAGGCCGCCGGGGATTTGTTCCACTTT
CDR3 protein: CASSLGRQAAGDLFHF

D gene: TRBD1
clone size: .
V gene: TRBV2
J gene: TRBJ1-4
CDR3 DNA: TGTGCCAGTAGGGACAGGGGATTCGGAAAACTGTTTTTT
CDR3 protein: CASRDRGFGKLFF

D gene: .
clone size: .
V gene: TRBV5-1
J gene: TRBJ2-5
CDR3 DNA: TGCGCCAGCAGCTTATCTCAAGAGACCCAGTACTTC
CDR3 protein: CASSLSQETQYF

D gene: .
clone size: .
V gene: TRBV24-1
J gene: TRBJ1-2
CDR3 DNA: TGTGCCACCAGTGACTCCGGACAAAGCTACACCTTC
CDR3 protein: CATSDSGQSYTF

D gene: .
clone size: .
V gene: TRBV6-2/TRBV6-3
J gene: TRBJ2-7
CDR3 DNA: TGTGCCAGCAGTTACGGGGGGACCTACGAGCAGTACTTC
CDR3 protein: CASSYGGTYEQYF

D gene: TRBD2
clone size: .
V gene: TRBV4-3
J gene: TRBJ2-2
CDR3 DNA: TGCGCCAGCAGCCAAGATCTGGCTAGCGGCGGGGAGCTGTTTTTT
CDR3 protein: CASSQDLASGGELFF

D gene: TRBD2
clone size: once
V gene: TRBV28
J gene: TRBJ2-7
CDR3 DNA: TGTGCCAGCAGCTCTATAGCGGGTGTCTCCTACGAGCAGTACTTC
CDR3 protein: CASSSIAGVSYEQYF

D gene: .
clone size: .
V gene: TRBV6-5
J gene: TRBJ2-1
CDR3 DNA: TGTGCCAGCAGAGGGGATACGCGGCCTTACAATGAGCAGTTCTTC
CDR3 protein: CASRGDTRPYNEQFF

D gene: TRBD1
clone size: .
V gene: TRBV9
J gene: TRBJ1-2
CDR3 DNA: TGTGCCAGCAGCGTAGGCGGACAGGGATTTAACTATGGCTACACCTTC
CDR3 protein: CASSVGGQGFNYGYTF

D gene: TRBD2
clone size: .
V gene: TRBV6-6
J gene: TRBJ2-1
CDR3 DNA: TGTGCCAGCAGTTGGACTAGCGTGGGGAATGAGCAGTTCTTC
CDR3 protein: CASSWTSVGNEQFF

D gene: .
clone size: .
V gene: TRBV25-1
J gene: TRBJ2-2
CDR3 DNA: TGTGCCAGCAGTGAGCGCACCGGGGAGCTGTTTTTT
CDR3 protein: CASSERTGELFF

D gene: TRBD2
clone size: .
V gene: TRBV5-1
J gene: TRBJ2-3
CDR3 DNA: TGCGCCAGCAGCTTGGTAGGCGCGGTAGCGGGGGGCACAGATACGCAGTATTTT
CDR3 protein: CASSLVGAVAGGTDTQYF

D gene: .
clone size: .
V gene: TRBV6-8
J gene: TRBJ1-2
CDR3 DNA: TGTGCCAGCAGTGCGGCGGCTAACTATGGCTACACCTTC
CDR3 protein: CASSAAANYGYTF

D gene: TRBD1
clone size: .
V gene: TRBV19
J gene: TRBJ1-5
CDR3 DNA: TGTGCCAGTACCGGGACAGGGGGCAATCAGCCCCAGCATTTT
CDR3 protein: CASTGTGGNQPQHF

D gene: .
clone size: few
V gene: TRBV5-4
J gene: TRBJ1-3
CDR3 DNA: TGTGCCAGCAGCTTTGGACTCGGAAACACCATATATTTT
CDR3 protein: CASSFGLGNTIYF

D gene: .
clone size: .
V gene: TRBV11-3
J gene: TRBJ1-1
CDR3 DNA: TGTGCCAGCAGCCGCCAGGGTTCTACTGAAGCTTTCTTT
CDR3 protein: CASSRQGSTEAFF

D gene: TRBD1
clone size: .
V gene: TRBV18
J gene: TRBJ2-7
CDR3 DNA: TGTGCCAGCTCACAAAGGACAGGGGGATACGAGCAGTACTTC
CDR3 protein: CASSQRTGGYEQYF

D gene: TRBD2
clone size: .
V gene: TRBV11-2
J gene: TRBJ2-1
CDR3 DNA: TGTGCCAGCAGCTTAGGGCTAGCGGGGATAACTGAGCAGTTCTTC
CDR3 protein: CASSLGLAGITEQFF